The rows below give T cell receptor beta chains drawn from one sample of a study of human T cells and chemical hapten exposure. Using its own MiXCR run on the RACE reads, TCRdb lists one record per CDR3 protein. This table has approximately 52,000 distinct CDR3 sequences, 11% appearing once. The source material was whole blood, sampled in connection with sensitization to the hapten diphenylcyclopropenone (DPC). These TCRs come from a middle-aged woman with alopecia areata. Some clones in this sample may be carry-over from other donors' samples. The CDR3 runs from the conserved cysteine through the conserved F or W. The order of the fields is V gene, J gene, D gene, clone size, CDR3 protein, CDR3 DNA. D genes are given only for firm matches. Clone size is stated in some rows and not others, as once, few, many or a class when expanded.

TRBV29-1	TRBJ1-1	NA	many	CSVGGQSNTEAFF	TGCAGCGTGGGCGGACAGTCGAACACTGAAGCTTTCTTT
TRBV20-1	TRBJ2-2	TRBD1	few	CSARDYLDRGNTGELFF	TGCAGTGCTAGAGATTACCTCGACAGGGGGAACACCGGGGAGCTGTTTTTT
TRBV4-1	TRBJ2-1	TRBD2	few	CASSQVGLAGKMGHDNEQFF	TGCGCCAGCAGCCAAGTGGGGCTAGCGGGAAAGATGGGGCACGACAATGAGCAGTTCTTC
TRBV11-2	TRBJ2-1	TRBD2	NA	CASSLEAGGYNEQFF	TGTGCCAGCAGCTTAGAAGCGGGGGGTTATAATGAGCAGTTCTTC
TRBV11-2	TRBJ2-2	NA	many	CASSRDRVENTGELFF	TGTGCCAGCAGCCGCGACCGGGTCGAGAACACCGGGGAGCTGTTTTTT
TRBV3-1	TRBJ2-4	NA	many	CASSQSFMGKNIQYF	TGTGCCAGCAGCCAAAGTTTTATGGGCAAAAACATTCAGTACTTC
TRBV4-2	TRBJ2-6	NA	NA	CASSQDRVSSGANVLTF	TGTGCCAGCAGCCAAGATAGGGTATCCTCTGGGGCCAACGTCCTGACTTTC
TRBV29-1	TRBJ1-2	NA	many	CSARGIYGYTF	TGCAGCGCCAGGGGTATCTATGGCTACACCTTC
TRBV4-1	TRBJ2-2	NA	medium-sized	CASSQDAGFAGELFF	TGCGCCAGCAGCCAAGATGCAGGGTTCGCCGGGGAGCTGTTTTTT
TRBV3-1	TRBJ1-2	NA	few	CASSQAGEAGYTF	TGTGCCAGCAGCCAAGCGGGGGAGGCTGGCTACACCTTC
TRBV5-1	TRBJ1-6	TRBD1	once	CASSRRGSGGNSPLHF	TGCGCCAGCAGCCGCCGCGGGTCAGGGGGTAATTCACCCCTCCACTTT
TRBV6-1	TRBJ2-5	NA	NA	CASSEGTKLNF	TGTGCCAGCAGTGAAGGGACTAAGTTGAACTTC
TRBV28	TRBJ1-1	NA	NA	CASVPPGAGTEAFF	TGTGCCAGCGTTCCGCCGGGGGCTGGGACTGAAGCTTTCTTT
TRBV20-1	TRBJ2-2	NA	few	CSASLGHTTGELFF	TGCAGTGCTAGTCTGGGACATACCACCGGGGAGCTGTTTTTT
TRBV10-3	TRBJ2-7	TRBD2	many	CAIKGTSGSYEQYF	TGTGCCATCAAGGGGACTAGCGGGAGTTACGAGCAGTACTTC
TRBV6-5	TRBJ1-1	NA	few	CASRPGNTEAFF	TGTGCCAGCAGACCAGGGAACACTGAAGCTTTCTTT
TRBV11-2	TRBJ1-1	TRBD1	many	CASSSRQGIISNTEAFF	TGTGCCAGCAGCAGCAGACAGGGAATTATATCGAACACTGAAGCTTTCTTT
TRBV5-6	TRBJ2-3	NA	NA	CASGLVDSTDTQYF	TGTGCCAGCGGGCTCGTGGATAGCACAGATACGCAGTATTTT
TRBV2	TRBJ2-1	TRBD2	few	CASSGTSGRPLYNEQFF	TGTGCCAGCAGTGGGACTAGCGGGAGGCCCCTTTACAATGAGCAGTTCTTC
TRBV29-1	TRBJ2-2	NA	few	CSVEGAYTGELFF	TGCAGCGTTGAGGGGGCTTACACCGGGGAGCTGTTTTTT
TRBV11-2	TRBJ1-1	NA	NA	CASSFTPRNTEAFF	TGTGCCAGCAGCTTTACCCCTAGGAACACTGAAGCTTTCTTT
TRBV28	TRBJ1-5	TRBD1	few	CASSPGTAPYSNQPQHF	TGTGCCAGCAGTCCCGGGACAGCCCCATATAGCAATCAGCCCCAGCATTTT
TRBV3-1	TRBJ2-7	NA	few	CASSQVEGNEQYF	TGTGCCAGCAGCCAAGTTGAGGGGAACGAGCAGTACTTC
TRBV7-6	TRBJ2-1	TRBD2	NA	CASSSPGLASNEQFF	TGTGCCAGCAGCTCGCCGGGACTAGCGTCCAATGAGCAGTTCTTC
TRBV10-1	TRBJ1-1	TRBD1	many	CASSESGTGKAFF	TGCGCCAGCAGTGAGTCGGGGACAGGAAAAGCTTTCTTT
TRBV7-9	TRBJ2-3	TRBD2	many	CASSLGAGGLADTQYF	TGTGCCAGCAGCCTCGGAGCGGGGGGGCTGGCAGATACGCAGTATTTT
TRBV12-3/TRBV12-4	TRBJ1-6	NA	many	CASSLAPAPLHF	TGTGCCAGCAGTTTAGCGCCCGCCCCCCTCCACTTT
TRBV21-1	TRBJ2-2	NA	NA	CASSPSPGELFF	TGTGCCAGCAGCCCATCCCCCGGGGAGCTGTTTTTT
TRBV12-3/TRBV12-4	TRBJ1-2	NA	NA	CASSQSNYGYTF	TGTGCCAGCAGTCAATCTAACTATGGCTACACCTTC
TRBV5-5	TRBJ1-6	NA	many	CASSLNNSPLHF	TGTGCCAGCAGCTTGAATAATTCACCCCTCCACTTT
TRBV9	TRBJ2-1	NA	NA	CASSRASHNEQFF	TGTGCCAGCAGCCGGGCAAGCCACAATGAGCAGTTCTTC
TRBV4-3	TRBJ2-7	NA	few	CASSHQDSSGEQYF	TGCGCCAGCAGCCACCAGGACAGTAGCGGCGAGCAGTACTTC
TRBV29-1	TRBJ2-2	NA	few	CSVVSLDTGELFF	TGCAGCGTTGTCTCCTTAGACACCGGGGAGCTGTTTTTT
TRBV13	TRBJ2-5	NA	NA	CASSQGSLSGTQYF	TGTGCCAGCAGCCAGGGGTCCCTCTCAGGGACCCAGTACTTC
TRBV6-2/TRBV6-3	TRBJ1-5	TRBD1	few	CASNYRDSSNQPQHF	TGTGCCAGCAACTACCGGGACAGTAGCAATCAGCCCCAGCATTTT
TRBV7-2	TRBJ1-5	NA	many	CASRGGDNQPQHF	TGTGCCAGCCGAGGGGGAGACAATCAGCCCCAGCATTTT
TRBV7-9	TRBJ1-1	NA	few	CASSPQVVYTEAFF	TGTGCCAGCAGCCCACAGGTTGTCTACACTGAAGCTTTCTTT
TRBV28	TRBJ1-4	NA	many	CASSLAGPADEKLFF	TGTGCCAGCAGTTTGGCGGGCCCTGCGGATGAAAAACTGTTTTTT
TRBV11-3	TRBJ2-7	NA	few	CASSLSFSGSYEQYF	TGTGCCAGCAGCTTAAGTTTCTCTGGGTCCTACGAGCAGTACTTC
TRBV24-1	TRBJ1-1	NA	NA	CATSGEANTEAFF	TGTGCCACCAGTGGCGAGGCGAACACTGAAGCTTTCTTT
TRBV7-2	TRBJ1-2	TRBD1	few	CASSLVGQGDYGYTF	TGTGCCAGCAGCTTAGTAGGACAGGGGGACTATGGCTACACCTTC
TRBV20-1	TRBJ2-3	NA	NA	CSALSGGSADTQYF	TGCAGTGCTTTGAGCGGTGGGTCGGCAGATACGCAGTATTTT
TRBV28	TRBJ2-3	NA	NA	CASSLGGVSTDTQYF	TGTGCCAGCAGCCTTGGAGGAGTTAGCACAGATACGCAGTATTTT
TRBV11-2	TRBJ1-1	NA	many	CASSNMDRMNTEAFF	TGTGCCAGCAGTAATATGGACCGAATGAACACTGAAGCTTTCTTT
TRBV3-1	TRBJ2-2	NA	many	CASSQGPTNTGELFF	TGTGCCAGCAGCCAAGGCCCCACCAATACCGGGGAGCTGTTTTTT
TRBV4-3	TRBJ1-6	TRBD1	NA	CASSQDWGGTGINSPLHF	TGCGCCAGCAGCCAAGATTGGGGGGGGACAGGGATTAATTCACCCCTCCACTTT
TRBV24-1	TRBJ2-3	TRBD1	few	CATSDLETAGGGRADTQYF	TGTGCCACCAGTGATTTGGAAACGGCAGGGGGCGGTAGGGCAGATACGCAGTATTTT